This section outlines one T cell receptor (beta chain) sequence together with its context. This sample was included in a study of blood T cell repertoires in COVID-19. Trimming cost V 2 bases and J 1 base; bases outside gene matches: 4. The CDR3 extends over 16 amino acids. Germline V gene sequence: CDR1 SGHTA, CDR2 FQGNSA. Authors' methods: Scientists estimated how many nucleated cells there were by amplifying reference gene primers. The repertoire was sequenced with immunoSEQ multiplex PCR; TCRdb's copy has only in-frame clones and lacks some. V and J calls and clone size are those listed in that table; D and trimming were worked out from the DNA. The repertoire holds 200,000 to 250,000 clones, with roughly nine tenths as singletons.

Sequenced: PBMCs or T cells enriched from blood (not recorded which). This clonotype was sampled from a woman in her late teens or twenties in a cohort exposed to, infected with or recovered from COVID-19 (not recorded which). The chain recombines TRBV7-2 with TRBJ2-3; 9 bases match TRBD2. The CDR3 sequence is CASSLSAGGGTDTQYF. The CDR3 DNA reads TGTGCCAGCAGCTTATCAGCGGGAGGAGGCACAGATACGCAGTATTTT.